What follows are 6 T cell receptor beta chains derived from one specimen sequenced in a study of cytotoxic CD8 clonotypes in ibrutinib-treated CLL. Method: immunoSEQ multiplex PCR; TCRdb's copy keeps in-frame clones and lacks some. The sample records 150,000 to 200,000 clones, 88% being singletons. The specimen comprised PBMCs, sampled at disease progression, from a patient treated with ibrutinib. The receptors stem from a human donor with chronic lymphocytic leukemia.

CDR3 bases: TGTGCCAGAAGTCGTCCCAAAAAAAAGAAAACCGGACAGGTTCGAAACACTGAAGCTTTCTTT. Its protein is CARSRPKKKKTGQVRNTEAFF. The chain combines TRBV5-3 with TRBJ1-1; 7 bases are a match to TRBD1. TRBV5-3 is labeled an ORF, and its function is uncertain. V dropped 5 bases and J dropped 2; count of bases not matched to a gene: 27. The CDR3 sequence is 21 residues long.

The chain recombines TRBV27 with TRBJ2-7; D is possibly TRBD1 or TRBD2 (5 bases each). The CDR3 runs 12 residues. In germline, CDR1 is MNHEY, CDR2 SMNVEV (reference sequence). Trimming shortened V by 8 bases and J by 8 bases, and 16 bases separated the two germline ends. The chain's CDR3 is CASSDLGPKQYF. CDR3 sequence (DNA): TGTGCCAGCTCGGACCTGGGACCTAAGCAGTACTTC.

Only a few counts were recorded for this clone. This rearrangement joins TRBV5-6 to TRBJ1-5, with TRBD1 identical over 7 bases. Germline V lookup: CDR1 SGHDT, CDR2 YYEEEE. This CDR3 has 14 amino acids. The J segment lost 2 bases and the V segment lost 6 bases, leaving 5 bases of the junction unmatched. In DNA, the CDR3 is TGTGCCAGCACCCGGACAGGACGCAATCAGCCCCAGCATTTT. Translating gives CASTRTGRNQPQHF.

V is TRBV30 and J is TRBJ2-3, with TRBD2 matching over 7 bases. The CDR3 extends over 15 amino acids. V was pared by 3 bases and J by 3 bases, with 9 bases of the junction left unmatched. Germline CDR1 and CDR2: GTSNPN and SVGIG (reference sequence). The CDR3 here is CAWRAPSGVTDTQYF. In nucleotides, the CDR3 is TGTGCCTGGAGGGCCCCTAGCGGAGTGACAGATACGCAGTATTTT.

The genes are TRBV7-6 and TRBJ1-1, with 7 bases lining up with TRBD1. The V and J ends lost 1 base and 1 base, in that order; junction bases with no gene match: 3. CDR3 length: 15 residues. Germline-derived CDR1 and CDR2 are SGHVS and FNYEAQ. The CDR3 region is CASSLGRTGNTEAFF. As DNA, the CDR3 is TGTGCCAGCAGCTTAGGGAGGACAGGGAACACTGAAGCTTTCTTT.

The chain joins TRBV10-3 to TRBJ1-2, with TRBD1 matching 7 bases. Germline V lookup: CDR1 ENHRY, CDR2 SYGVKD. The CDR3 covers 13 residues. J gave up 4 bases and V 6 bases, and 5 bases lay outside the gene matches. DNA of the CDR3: TGTGCCATCAGCGGCGGACAGGTCTATGGCTACACCTTC. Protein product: CAISGGQVYGYTF.